This T cell receptor (beta chain) was found in a study of T cells expressing NK-cell markers. Study overall: Eight donors were sequenced, of whom seven were HCMV-seropositive, while the remaining one was HCMV-seronegative. Findings of the study overall: Each of about 6 donors carried dominant NKG2C+ clonotypes accounting for about 1.0-7.0% of CD8+ T cells.

A word on this clonotype: The antigen is not known.

From its re-call of the 5' RACE reads, TCRdb lists each CDR3 protein once, without DNA. In total, the table holds over 250,000 distinct CDR3 sequences. CDR1 and CDR2 from the germline V gene are LNHDA and SQIVND (reference sequence). The CDR3 is made up of 15 amino acids. V is TRBV19 and J is TRBJ1-1; TCRdb's D gene call, TRBD1, goes unchecked for lack of DNA. This clonotype was obtained from a woman aged 18 to 69 in good health. Material for sequencing was blood T cells: a sorted CD56 or NKG2C T cell subset, CD4+ or CD8+ T cells, or bulk PBMC T cells (not recorded which). The CDR3 sequence is CASSDDRGRDTEAFF. Full variable domain (outside the CDR3, taken from reference TRBV19 and TRBJ1-1): DGGITQSPKYLFRKEGQNVTLSCEQNLNHDAMYWYRQDPGQGLRLIYYSQIVNDFQKGDIAEGYSVSREKKESFPLTVTSAQKNPTAFYLCASSDDRGRDTEAFFGQGTRLTVV.